These 28 T cell receptor beta chains were all obtained from the same sample, sequenced in a study of patients and donors after allogeneic stem cell transplantation. TCRdb analysed the RT-PCR reads with MiXCR anew, one entry per CDR3 protein. The sample yields roughly 940,000 distinct CDR3 sequences, roughly 18% seen once. Sequencing was performed on blood, either unsorted or a sorted T cell fraction (not recorded which). These receptors all stem from a human donor who was either an allogeneic HSCT recipient or a stem cell or donor lymphocyte infusion donor (not recorded which). It is not recorded whose cells these are; they may come from a transplant donor.

The V call is TRBV5-1, the J call TRBJ2-7; 12 bases are a match to TRBD1. Looked up from germline, CDR1 is SGHRS and CDR2 is YFSETQ. The V gene end was trimmed by 3 bases and the J gene end by 7 bases; junction bases not matched to a gene: 5. The CDR3 has 14 amino acids. The CDR3 here is CASSWGQGAREQYF. CDR3 bases: TGCGCCAGCAGCTGGGGACAGGGGGCTCGAGAGCAGTACTTC. The full variable domain, its missing parts supplied by reference TRBV5-1 and TRBJ2-7, is KAGVTQTPRYLIKTRGQQVTLSCSPISGHRSVSWYQQTPGQGLQFLFEYFSETQRNKGNFPGRFSGRQFSNSRSEMNVSTLELGDSALYLCASSWGQGAREQYFGPGTRLTVT.

This clonotype was found a few times. The chain uses TRBV7-2 and TRBJ2-5; TRBD2 is a possible D gene (5 bases). This CDR3 has 13 amino acids. V shed 4 bases and J shed 4 bases, with 10 bases lying between them. Per the germline V gene, CDR1 is SGHTA and CDR2 is FQGNSA. CDR3 amino acids: CASSSQSGETQYF. The DNA of the CDR3 is TGTGCCAGCAGCTCACAAAGCGGAGAGACCCAGTACTTC.

The J gene is TRBJ1-1, the V gene TRBV20-1, with a possible D match to TRBD1 (6 bases). Trimming took off 4 bases at V and 0 bases at J, with 9 bases between the two ends. The CDR3 is made up of 13 amino acids. Germline CDR1 is DFQATT and CDR2 is SNEGSKA (reference sequence). Here the CDR3 DNA reads TGCAGTGCTACCAGGGGCCTGAACACTGAAGCTTTCTTT. It codes for CSATRGLNTEAFF.

In this sample, this clonotype turned up many times. This chain connects TRBV12-3 or TRBV12-4 to TRBJ1-3, with no clear D. The ends were cut back, 2 bases at V and 7 bases at J, with 6 bases in the middle. CDR3 length: 12 amino acids. The chain's CDR3 is CASSLSPNTIYF. In DNA, the CDR3 is TGTGCCAGCAGTTTATCCCCCAACACCATATATTTT.

Many counts were recorded for this clonotype. CDR3 protein: CSADSGTSYNEQFF. The DNA of the CDR3 is TGCAGCGCCGATAGCGGAACCTCCTACAATGAGCAGTTCTTC. The chain has TRBV29-1 and TRBJ2-1; tentative D call: TRBD2 (6 bases). Germline lookup yields CDR1 SQVTM and CDR2 ANQGSEA. The ends were cut back, 7 bases at V and 0 bases at J, with 13 bases in the middle. This CDR3 comprises 14 residues.

The chain combines TRBV9 with TRBJ2-3, with D tentatively TRBD1 or TRBD2 (6 bases each). The V gene lost 1 base and the J gene lost 3 bases, with 15 bases spanning the gap. This CDR3 is 16 amino acids long. Germline-derived CDR1 and CDR2 are SGDLS and YYNGEE. CDR3 nucleotides: TGTGCCAGCAGCGTAACGGGGGCTAGTGGAACAGATACGCAGTATTTT. This gives the protein CASSVTGASGTDTQYF.

This clonotype occurred a few times. The chain combines TRBV9 with TRBJ1-3; the D gene is possibly TRBD1 (5 bases). The CDR3 is made up of 15 amino acids. Germline-derived CDR1 and CDR2 are SGDLS and YYNGEE. Trimming cost V 0 bases and J 0 bases, with 7 bases left between them. The CDR3 here is CASSVADSSGNTIYF. In DNA form, the CDR3 reads TGTGCCAGCAGCGTAGCTGACAGCTCTGGAAACACCATATATTTT.

Many counts were recorded for this clonotype. This sequence joins TRBV20-1 and TRBJ2-7; 13 nucleotides align to TRBD2. CDR3 length: 13 residues. In germline, CDR1 is DFQATT, CDR2 SNEGSKA (reference sequence). V was clipped by 5 bases and J by 4 bases; unmatched bases: 2. The CDR3 DNA sequence: TGCAGTGCTGGGACTAGCGGGAAATACGAGCAGTACTTC. This sequence encodes CSAGTSGKYEQYF.

The chain recombines TRBV11-1 with TRBJ2-3; 8 nucleotides align to TRBD2. CDR1 is SGHAT and CDR2 is FQDESV in the germline V gene (reference sequence). The CDR3 loop spans 19 amino acids. The trim removed 5 bases at V and 3 bases at J, leaving 19 bases unmatched. The CDR3 DNA is TGTGCCAGCAGCCCGCGACTGAAGCGGGAGTTGAGACTTACAGATACGCAGTATTTT. Residues: CASSPRLKRELRLTDTQYF.

This clonotype has just a few counts. This rearrangement joins TRBV4-2 to TRBJ2-3; perhaps TRBD1 as D (6 bases). V was shortened by 0 bases and J by 1 base, with 14 bases between the two germline ends. Germline CDR1 and CDR2: LGHNA and YNFKEQ. The CDR3 has 17 residues. DNA of the CDR3: TGTGCCAGCAGCCAAGATTCTGGCAGGGGTGGCACAGATACGCAGTATTTT. It encodes CASSQDSGRGGTDTQYF.

This clonotype has a handful of counts. V gene TRBV9 combines with J gene TRBJ2-3; 7 bases agree with TRBD2. J was trimmed by 4 bases and V by 4 bases; bases with no gene match: 6. CDR3 size: 14 residues. CDR1 and CDR2 from the germline V gene are SGDLS and YYNGEE. The CDR3 sequence: CASSYRLAADTQYF. As DNA, the CDR3 is TGTGCCAGCAGCTATCGACTAGCCGCAGATACGCAGTATTTT.

In its sample, this clonotype was seen a few times. The rearrangement links TRBV5-1 to TRBJ2-2, with a tentative D call TRBD1 (5 bases). Germline V lookup: CDR1 SGHRS, CDR2 YFSETQ. The CDR3 extends over 13 amino acids. The V end lost 6 bases, the J end lost 8 bases, and 14 bases lay between the germline ends. CDR3 nucleotides: TGCGCCAGCACTCCGACAGCCGGTGGGGAGCTGTTTTTT. Amino acids: CASTPTAGGELFF.

The chain combines TRBV5-6 with TRBJ1-2; 8 positions match TRBD1. Looked up from germline, CDR1 is SGHDT and CDR2 is YYEEEE. V lost 0 bases, J lost 2 bases, and 3 bases stayed unmatched. The CDR3 is made up of 15 amino acids. As DNA, the CDR3 is TGTGCCAGCAGCTTGGCGAGACAGGGGAACTATGGCTACACCTTC. It translates to CASSLARQGNYGYTF. The whole variable domain, filled in from reference TRBV5-6 and TRBJ1-2, reads DAGVTQSPTHLIKTRGQQVTLRCSPKSGHDTVSWYQQALGQGPQFIFQYYEEEERQRGNFPDRFSGHQFPNYSSELNVNALLLGDSALYLCASSLARQGNYGYTFGSGTRLTVV.

This rearrangement joins TRBV11-3 to TRBJ1-6; no clear D gene. Germline CDR1 is SGHNT and CDR2 is YENEEA. V was clipped by 5 bases and J by 7 bases, with 9 bases between them. CDR3 length equals 13 residues. The CDR3 loop is CASSPFRNSPLHF. The CDR3 DNA reads as TGTGCCAGCAGCCCATTCAGGAATTCACCCCTCCACTTT.

This clonotype has more than one count but fewer than ten. The V gene is TRBV5-1, the J gene TRBJ2-1; 7 bases match TRBD2. V trimming: 0 bases; J trimming: 5 bases; junction bases outside the gene matches: 2. The CDR3 contains 14 residues. Germline lookup yields CDR1 SGHRS and CDR2 YFSETQ. The CDR3 sequence: CASSLASGHNEQFF. The DNA of the CDR3 is TGCGCCAGCAGCTTGGCTAGCGGTCACAATGAGCAGTTCTTC.

In this sample, this clonotype turned up a few times. This sequence joins TRBV15 and TRBJ2-3, with 9 bases matching TRBD2. V shed 1 base and J 2 bases; nucleotides not matched to a gene: 1. Germline CDR1 is LNHNV and CDR2 is YYDKDF (reference sequence). This CDR3 region has 15 residues. CDR3 region: CATSRVAGDTDTQYF. In DNA form, the CDR3 reads TGTGCCACCAGCAGAGTAGCGGGGGACACAGATACGCAGTATTTT. Full variable domain (rest looked up from reference TRBV15 and TRBJ2-3): DAMVIQNPRYQVTQFGKPVTLSCSQTLNHNVMYWYQQKSSQAPKLLFHYYDKDFNNEADTPDNFQSRRPNTSFCFLDIRSPGLGDTAMYLCATSRVAGDTDTQYFGPGTRLTVL.

Points on this clonotype: One end of the junction is discordant with germline, which a read error may explain. The chain is built from TRBV7-9 and TRBJ1-2, with 10 bases lining up with TRBD1. Germline V lookup: CDR1 SEHNR, CDR2 FQNEAQ (reference sequence). The CDR3 consists of 14 residues. The CDR3 DNA is TGTGCCAGCAGCTTAAGGACAGGGGGTGAATGGCTAGGCTTC. Protein: CASSLRTGGEWLGF.

This clonotype was counted a few times. CDR3 loop: CAISEGRNSPNTEAFF. The CDR3 nucleotides are TGTGCCATCAGTGAGGGCAGGAATAGCCCGAACACTGAAGCTTTCTTT. The rearrangement links TRBV10-3 to TRBJ1-1; D gene ambiguous. The germline V gene has CDR1 ENHRY and CDR2 SYGVKD. The V end was cut by 2 bases, the J end by 1 base, with 14 bases between. The CDR3 is 16 residues long.

The genes are TRBV4-2 and TRBJ2-3, with D tentatively TRBD2 (8 bases). The CDR3 has 18 residues. Germline V gene sequence: CDR1 LGHNA, CDR2 YNFKEQ. Trimming cost V 1 base and J 1 base, with 18 bases left between them. The CDR3 coding sequence is TGTGCCAGCAGCCAAGGAGGGGGCCTAGCGGGCCGCACAGATACGCAGTATTTT. Protein sequence: CASSQGGGLAGRTDTQYF.

The J gene is TRBJ2-1, the V gene TRBV30, with a tentative D call TRBD2 (5 bases). V gave up 0 bases and J gave up 4 bases, with 13 bases separating them. Germline V gene lookup returns CDR1 GTSNPN and CDR2 SVGIG (reference sequence). This CDR3 is 15 amino acids long. DNA for the CDR3: TGTGCCTGGAGTGTAGGAAGCGGTGGATACAATGAGCAGTTCTTC. It translates to CAWSVGSGGYNEQFF.

This chain links TRBV5-6 with TRBJ2-7, with D unresolved. The germline V gene encodes CDR1 SGHDT and CDR2 YYEEEE. V was clipped by 2 bases and J by 5 bases, with 8 bases between them. There are 12 residues in the CDR3. CDR3 residues: CASSFTANEQYF. CDR3 sequence (DNA): TGTGCCAGCAGCTTTACAGCTAACGAGCAGTACTTC. Full variable domain (missing parts from reference TRBV5-6 and TRBJ2-7): DAGVTQSPTHLIKTRGQQVTLRCSPKSGHDTVSWYQQALGQGPQFIFQYYEEEERQRGNFPDRFSGHQFPNYSSELNVNALLLGDSALYLCASSFTANEQYFGPGTRLTVT.

As DNA, the CDR3 is TGTGCCAGCAGGAGCGGACAGAGCTACGAGCAGTACTTC. Encoded protein: CASRSGQSYEQYF. This chain uses TRBV12-3 or TRBV12-4 with TRBJ2-7, with D possibly matching TRBD1 (6 bases). V was clipped by 6 bases and J by 3 bases, with 12 bases between them. The CDR3 totals 13 residues.

The CDR3 region is CATWDTYNQPQHF. The CDR3 coding sequence is TGTGCCACTTGGGACACCTACAATCAGCCCCAGCATTTT. The chain is built from TRBV10-3 and TRBJ1-5, with TRBD1 as a possible D gene (6 bases). Germline-derived CDR1 and CDR2 are ENHRY and SYGVKD. CDR3 length: 13 residues. The V gene lost 10 bases and the J gene lost 3 bases, with 13 bases spanning the gap.

This clonotype showed up just a few times. A read error may account for a junction end that differs from germline. The V gene is TRBV20-1, the J gene TRBJ2-1; 10 positions match TRBD2. CDR1 and CDR2 from the germline V gene are DFQATT and SNEGSKA (reference sequence). The CDR3 loop spans 13 amino acids. This chain's CDR3 is CSARTSGRASLNF. Here the CDR3 DNA reads TGCAGTGCTAGAACCAGCGGGAGGGCCTCCCTGAACTTC.

This CDR3 is CATRPLDKPGANVLTF. CDR3 DNA: TGTGCCACCCGCCCCCTAGACAAACCTGGGGCCAACGTCCTGACTTTC. The chain has TRBV15 and TRBJ2-6, with unresolved D. The CDR3 has 16 amino acids. Trimming removed 8 bases at V and 2 bases at J, with 16 bases between. From germline, CDR1 is LNHNV and CDR2 YYDKDF (reference sequence).

Of note for this clonotype: At one boundary the junction diverges from the germline segment, which might be a read error. The rearrangement joins TRBV5-6 to TRBJ2-2; 10 positions agree with TRBD1. This CDR3 region has 15 residues. CDR1 and CDR2 from the germline V gene are SGHDT and YYEEEE. CDR3 nucleotide sequence: TGTTCCAGCAGCCCCCCGGGACAGGGGCGCAGGGAGCTGTTTTTT. It is translated as CSSSPPGQGRRELFF.

This chain joins TRBV12-3 or TRBV12-4 and TRBJ2-2, with 7 bases matching TRBD1. With V trimmed by 6 bases and J by 5 bases, 15 bases remained unmatched. This CDR3 is 17 amino acids long. CDR3 sequence: CASSRDSAQKLTGELFF. Here the CDR3 DNA reads TGTGCCAGCAGCAGGGACAGCGCCCAGAAACTGACCGGGGAGCTGTTTTTT.

The chain recombines TRBV10-3 with TRBJ1-1; no reliable D call. V lost 6 bases to trimming and J lost 4 bases, with 15 bases between them. This CDR3 has 14 residues. The germline CDR1 and CDR2 sequences are ENHRY and SYGVKD. The DNA for the CDR3 is TGTGCCATCAGGTTCGACCTAGCCGGCACTGAAGCTTTCTTT. It translates to CAIRFDLAGTEAFF.